This T cell receptor (beta chain) was documented in a study of radiation and T cells in renal cell carcinoma. This clone was recorded only once. Time point of the sample: baseline pretreatment blood. Treatment here: 15 Gy SBRT to primary tumor, nephrectomy 4 weeks later. Produced via immunoSEQ multiplex PCR; TCRdb's table is partial and in-frame only. The table shows approximately 140,000 clones, with around four fifths occurring only once. Germline assignment: CDR1 SGHNT and CDR2 YYREEE (reference sequence). The CDR3 has 15 residues. The V end lost 6 bases, the J end lost 0 bases, and 14 bases lay between the germline ends.

Material: blood, obtained from a patient whose treatment included radiotherapy and nephrectomy. This receptor was identified in a woman aged 45-60 years with renal cell carcinoma. This chain connects TRBV5-4 to TRBJ2-3; a weak D match, TRBD2 (5 bases). As DNA, the CDR3 is TGTGCCAGCAAGCGAACTTGGACTAGCACAGATACGCAGTATTTT. This translates into CASKRTWTSTDTQYF. Based on the CDR3 plus reference TRBV5-4 and TRBJ2-3, the full variable domain is ETGVTQSPTHLIKTRGQQVTLRCSSQSGHNTVSWYQQALGQGPQFIFQYYREEENGRGNFPPRFSGLQFPNYSSELNVNALELDDSALYLCASKRTWTSTDTQYFGPGTRLTVL.